The entry below describes one T cell receptor (beta chain). Its antigen is not identified. TCR alpha and TCR beta cDNA libraries carrying sample barcodes and UMIs came from 5'RACE with constant-segment primers. A single record per CDR3 protein comes from TCRdb applying MiXCR to the 5' RACE reads. The sample holds approximately 400,000 distinct CDR3 sequences; 20% to 25% are singletons and the top ten take around 8.8%. This sample was taken from a study of T-cell memory formation after mild COVID-19. At the level of the study: The TCR clusters were mostly specific to one donor.

J lost 3 bases, V lost 0 bases, and 10 bases had no gene match. The CDR3 is 18 residues long. Germline-derived CDR1 and CDR2 are DFQATT and SNEGSKA (reference sequence). Study-level findings and limits: Clones that contracted clustered mainly in CM and EM if CD4+ and in EMRA if CD8+. CD4/CD8 balance characterized clones contracting day 15 to 85, and CD4+ skew characterized later expanders.

What was sequenced was PBMCs or a T cell subset sorted from them (not recorded which). The V call is TRBV20-1, the J call TRBJ2-2, with 10 nucleotides matching TRBD2. The origin of this receptor is an adult woman who had mild COVID-19 (a few samples of this study predate the infection). Cell type and time point are not known. In DNA form, the CDR3 reads TGCAGTGCTAGAGATCTGAGCGGGAGGGCCGTGGACACCGGGGAGCTGTTTTTT. It encodes CSARDLSGRAVDTGELFF.